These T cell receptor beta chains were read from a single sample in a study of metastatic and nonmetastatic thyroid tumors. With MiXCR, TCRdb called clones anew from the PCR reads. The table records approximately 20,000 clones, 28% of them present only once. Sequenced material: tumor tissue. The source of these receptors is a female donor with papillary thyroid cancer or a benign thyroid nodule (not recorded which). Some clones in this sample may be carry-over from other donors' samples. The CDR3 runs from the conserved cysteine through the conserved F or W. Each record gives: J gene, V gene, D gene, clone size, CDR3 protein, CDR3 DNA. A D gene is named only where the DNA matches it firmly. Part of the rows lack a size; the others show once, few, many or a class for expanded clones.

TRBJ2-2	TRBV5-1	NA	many	CASGWQNTGELFF	TGCGCCAGCGGCTGGCAGAACACCGGGGAGCTGTTTTTT
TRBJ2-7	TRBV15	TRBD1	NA	CATSRELGGHEQYF	TGTGCCACCAGCAGAGAGTTAGGGGGCCACGAGCAGTACTTC
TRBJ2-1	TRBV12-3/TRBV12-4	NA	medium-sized	CASSSRFDGSSYNEQFF	TGTGCCAGCAGTTCGCGATTCGACGGGAGCTCCTACAATGAGCAGTTCTTC
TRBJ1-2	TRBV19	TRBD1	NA	CSSRTSGGSNYGYTF	TGTTCCAGTAGGACCTCAGGGGGCTCTAACTATGGCTACACCTTC
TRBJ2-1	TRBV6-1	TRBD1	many	CASSLQTGPNNEQFF	TGTGCCAGCAGTCTACAGACAGGGCCCAACAATGAGCAGTTCTTC
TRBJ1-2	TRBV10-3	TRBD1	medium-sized	CAISGQGNYGYTF	TGTGCCATCAGCGGACAGGGTAACTATGGCTACACCTTC
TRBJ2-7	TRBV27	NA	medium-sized	CASSSRLAYEQYF	TGTGCCAGCAGTTCTAGACTGGCCTACGAGCAGTACTTC
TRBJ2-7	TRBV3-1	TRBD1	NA	CASSPETGLGEQYF	TGTGCCAGCAGCCCCGAGACAGGGCTGGGCGAGCAGTACTTC
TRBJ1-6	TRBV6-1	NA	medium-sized	CASTPGVESAPLHF	TGTGCCAGCACCCCGGGGGTCGAGTCGGCACCCCTCCACTTT
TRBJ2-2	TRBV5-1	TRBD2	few	CASSRKLAGVLTGELFF	TGCGCCAGCAGCAGAAAACTAGCGGGCGTTCTCACCGGGGAGCTGTTTTTT
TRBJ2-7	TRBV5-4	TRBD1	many	CASSKEPTGISYEQYF	TGTGCCAGCAGCAAAGAACCGACAGGGATCTCCTACGAGCAGTACTTC
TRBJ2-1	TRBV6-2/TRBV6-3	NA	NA	CASSGSSRKLF	TGTGCCAGCAGTGGGAGTTCACGGAAGCTCTTC
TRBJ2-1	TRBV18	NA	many	CASSPGEVQFF	TGTGCCAGCTCACCAGGGGAAGTGCAGTTCTTC
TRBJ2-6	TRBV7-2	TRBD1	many	CASSLQPGQAESGANVLTF	TGTGCCAGCAGCTTACAACCGGGACAGGCCGAATCTGGGGCCAACGTCCTGACTTTC
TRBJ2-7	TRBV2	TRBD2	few	CASSELDSGRGEQYF	TGTGCCAGCAGTGAACTGGATAGCGGGAGAGGCGAGCAGTACTTC
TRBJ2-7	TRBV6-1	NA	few	CASRRLPSSYEQYF	TGTGCCAGCAGGAGACTCCCTAGCTCCTACGAGCAGTACTTC
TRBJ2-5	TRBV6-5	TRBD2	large	CASSYGLAEQETQYF	TGTGCCAGCAGTTACGGGCTAGCGGAACAAGAGACCCAGTACTTC
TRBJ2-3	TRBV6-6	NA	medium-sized	CASSRAWSPTASTDTQYF	TGTGCCAGCAGTCGCGCTTGGAGCCCCACGGCTAGCACAGATACGCAGTATTTT
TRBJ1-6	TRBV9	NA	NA	CASSVASAGNSPLHF	TGTGCCAGCAGCGTAGCCTCGGCAGGGAATTCACCCCTCCACTTT
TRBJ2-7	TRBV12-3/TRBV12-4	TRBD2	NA	CASSWTSGSYEQYF	TGTGCCAGCAGTTGGACTAGCGGCTCCTACGAGCAGTACTTC
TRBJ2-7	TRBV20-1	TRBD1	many	CSARATRQGFDEQYF	TGCAGTGCTAGAGCCACTAGACAGGGCTTCGACGAGCAGTACTTC
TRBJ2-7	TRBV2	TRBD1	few	CASERTGTYEQYF	TGTGCCAGCGAAAGGACAGGGACCTACGAGCAGTACTTC
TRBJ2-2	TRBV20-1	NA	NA	CSASGGWSLLNTGELFF	TGCAGTGCCTCGGGTGGGTGGTCTCTGCTAAACACCGGGGAGCTGTTCTTT
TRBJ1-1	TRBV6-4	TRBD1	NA	CASSQTGGASEAFF	TGTGCCAGCAGCCAGACAGGGGGCGCTTCTGAAGCTTTCTTT
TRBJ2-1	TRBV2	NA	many	CASSHNEQFF	TGTGCCAGCAGCCACAATGAGCAGTTCTTC
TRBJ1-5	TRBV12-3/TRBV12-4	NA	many	CASSFEGYGNQPQHF	TGTGCCAGCAGTTTCGAGGGATATGGCAATCAGCCCCAGCATTTT
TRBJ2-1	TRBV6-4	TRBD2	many	CATYNTGTSGVLSSYNEQFF	TGTGCCACCTACAACACCGGGACTAGCGGGGTACTTTCCTCCTACAATGAGCAGTTCTTC
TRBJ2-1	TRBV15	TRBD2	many	CATSRRGTSGKDEQFF	TGTGCCACCAGCAGACGCGGGACTAGCGGGAAGGATGAGCAGTTCTTC